Following are 15 T cell receptor beta chains from one sample sequenced in a study of cytotoxic CD8 clonotypes in ibrutinib-treated CLL. Clones were read by immunoSEQ multiplex PCR, and TCRdb kept only the in-frame ones, dropping some. Of about 120,000 clones in the sample, 58% were seen once. Sequenced material: PBMCs, taken after 24 months of ibrutinib treatment. All receptors come from a human donor with chronic lymphocytic leukemia.

The J gene is TRBJ2-3, the V gene TRBV20-1; the D is unclear. The length of the CDR3 is 11 residues. Trimming took off 0 bases at V and 4 bases at J, with 2 bases between the two ends. Germline values: CDR1 DFQATT, CDR2 SNEGSKA (reference sequence). Here the CDR3 DNA reads TGCAGTGCTAGAGACGCAGATACGCAGTATTTT. It codes for CSARDADTQYF.

The chain joins TRBV5-5 to TRBJ2-7, with D unclear. CDR1 is SGHKS and CDR2 is YYEKEE in the germline V gene (reference sequence). V gave up 2 bases and J gave up 0 bases, with 12 bases separating them. The CDR3 contains 15 residues. DNA for the CDR3: TGTGCCAGCAGCTTCAGTTTCCCAAGCTCCTACGAGCAGTACTTC. The encoded protein is CASSFSFPSSYEQYF.

V and J are TRBV2 and TRBJ1-2, with 7 bases lining up with TRBD1. The CDR3 length is 13 residues. J gave up 5 bases and V 7 bases, and 7 bases lay outside the gene matches. CDR1 is SNHLY and CDR2 is FYNNEI in the germline V gene. The CDR3 reads CASTPDRTYGYTF. CDR3 coding DNA: TGTGCCAGCACCCCGGACAGGACTTATGGCTACACCTTC. Combining the CDR3 with reference TRBV2 and TRBJ1-2 gives the whole variable domain EPEVTQTPSHQVTQMGQEVILRCVPISNHLYFYWYRQILGQKVEFLVSFYNNEISEKSEIFDDQFSVERPDGSNFTLKIRSTKLEDSAMYFCASTPDRTYGYTFGSGTRLTVV.

This rearrangement joins TRBV28 to TRBJ2-2; D may be TRBD1 (5 bases). Germline lookup yields CDR1 MDHEN and CDR2 SYDVKM. Deletions cut 7 bases from V and 6 bases from J, with 9 bases between. This CDR3 spans 12 amino acids. The CDR3 loop reads CASKGAPGELFF. In DNA, the CDR3 is TGTGCCAGCAAAGGGGCCCCCGGGGAGCTGTTTTTT.

The chain joins TRBV5-4 to TRBJ2-7; D may be TRBD1 or TRBD2 (6 bases each). Germline V gene data show CDR1 as SGHNT and CDR2 as YYREEE (reference sequence). The CDR3 sequence is 13 residues long. Trimming removed 4 bases at V and 6 bases at J, with 14 bases between. As DNA, the CDR3 is TGTGCCAGCAGCCCGGCGGGGACACTCGAGCAGTACTTC. This gives the protein CASSPAGTLEQYF.

The rearrangement joins TRBV9 to TRBJ2-7; maybe TRBD2 (6 bases). This CDR3 has 14 residues. From germline, CDR1 is SGDLS and CDR2 YYNGEE. The V gene lost 5 bases and the J gene lost 5 bases, with 17 bases spanning the gap. In DNA form, the CDR3 reads TGTGCCAGCAGTCGGGGGACGGGGAGCGACGAGCAGTACTTC. It codes for CASSRGTGSDEQYF.

This clone has a handful of counts. This chain links TRBV6-1 with TRBJ2-2; 9 bases agree with TRBD1. Germline trimming cut 8 bases from V and 6 bases from J; bases unmatched to any gene: 7. Germline V gene data show CDR1 as MNHNS and CDR2 as SASEGT. This CDR3 comprises 14 residues. As DNA, the CDR3 is TGTGCCAGCGCGAAACAGGGGGCGTCCGGGGAGCTGTTTTTT. Residues: CASAKQGASGELFF.

The chain links TRBV5-1 to TRBJ2-5; D perhaps matches TRBD2 (6 bases). Germline CDR1 and CDR2: SGHRS and YFSETQ. The CDR3 covers 14 residues. V lost 6 bases to trimming and J lost 1 base, with 13 bases between them. The CDR3 loop reads CASTRDGSQETQYF. CDR3 coding DNA: TGCGCCAGCACCCGGGACGGGAGCCAAGAGACCCAGTACTTC.

This clone was picked up one time. The chain couples TRBV30 to TRBJ1-3; D gene ambiguous. V shed 0 bases and J shed 0 bases, with 12 bases lying between them. Germline lookup yields CDR1 GTSNPN and CDR2 SVGIG (reference sequence). The CDR3 runs 16 residues. CDR3 sequence: CAWSVGFYNSGNTIYF. CDR3 DNA sequence: TGTGCCTGGAGTGTAGGGTTCTACAACTCTGGAAACACCATATATTTT. The full variable domain, with the rest looked up from reference TRBV30 and TRBJ1-3, is SQTIHQWPATLVQPVGSPLSLECTVEGTSNPNLYWYRQAAGRGLQLLFYSVGIGQISSEVPQNLSASRPQDRQFILSSKKLLLSDSGFYLCAWSVGFYNSGNTIYFGEGSWLTVV.

Here the CDR3 reads CASSYQGTGLYEQYF. The CDR3 DNA follows: TGTGCCAGCAGTTACCAAGGGACAGGGCTCTACGAGCAGTACTTC. The V and J genes are TRBV6-5 and TRBJ2-7; 9 bases match TRBD1. This CDR3 spans 15 amino acids. With V trimmed by 2 bases and J by 3 bases, 5 bases remained unmatched. CDR1 MNHEY and CDR2 SVGAGI come from the germline V gene.

A single count supports this clone. The V call is TRBV30, the J call TRBJ2-7; 11 positions agree with TRBD2. Looked up from germline, CDR1 is GTSNPN and CDR2 is SVGIG (reference sequence). CDR3 size: 14 residues. Trimming took 3 bases from V and 2 from J; bases not matched to a gene: 3. The CDR3 reads CAWSGLAGAYEQYF. CDR3 in DNA: TGTGCCTGGAGCGGACTAGCGGGTGCCTACGAGCAGTACTTC.

This clone came up a few times. The V and J genes are TRBV5-4 and TRBJ2-7; 7 nucleotides match TRBD1. Per the germline V gene, CDR1 is SGHNT and CDR2 is YYREEE (reference sequence). CDR3 length equals 12 residues. Trimming removed 4 bases from V and 5 bases from J; junction bases left unmatched: 3. CDR3 bases: TGTGCCAGCAGCCGGACAGGTAACGAGCAGTACTTC. Translation gives CASSRTGNEQYF.

The CDR3 loop is CAYSGTDNQPQHF. In DNA form, the CDR3 reads TGTGCCTATTCGGGGACGGATAATCAGCCCCAGCATTTT. V usage is TRBV30 and J usage is TRBJ1-5; D perhaps matches TRBD1 (5 bases). Germline V lookup: CDR1 GTSNPN, CDR2 SVGIG (reference sequence). Trimming took off 7 bases at V and 4 bases at J, with 14 bases between the two ends. The CDR3 spans 13 residues. The full variable domain, with the rest looked up from reference TRBV30 and TRBJ1-5, is SQTIHQWPATLVQPVGSPLSLECTVEGTSNPNLYWYRQAAGRGLQLLFYSVGIGQISSEVPQNLSASRPQDRQFILSSKKLLLSDSGFYLCAYSGTDNQPQHFGDGTRLSIL.

The V gene is TRBV5-1, the J gene TRBJ2-7, with a tentative D call TRBD2 (5 bases). Trimming removed 0 bases at V and 5 bases at J, with 9 bases between. Germline V gene data show CDR1 as SGHRS and CDR2 as YFSETQ. The CDR3 runs to 13 residues. The CDR3 DNA sequence: TGCGCCAGCAGCTTGGGGCTAGCTGACGAGCAGTACTTC. This gives the protein CASSLGLADEQYF.

V usage is TRBV11-3 and J usage is TRBJ2-2, with D maybe TRBD2 (7 bases). Trimming stripped 5 bases from V and 5 bases from J, with 18 bases between. CDR1 is SGHNT, CDR2 YENEEA, per germline. CDR3 size: 16 residues. In DNA, the CDR3 is TGTGCCAGCAGCCCCCCTGAGGGGGGGCGTACCGGGGAGCTGTTTTTT. This sequence encodes CASSPPEGGRTGELFF. Together with reference TRBV11-3 and TRBJ2-2, the CDR3 gives the full variable domain: EAGVVQSPRYKIIEKKQPVAFWCNPISGHNTLYWYLQNLGQGPELLIRYENEEAVDDSQLPKDRFSAERLKGVDSTLKIQPAELGDSAVYLCASSPPEGGRTGELFFGEGSRLTVL.